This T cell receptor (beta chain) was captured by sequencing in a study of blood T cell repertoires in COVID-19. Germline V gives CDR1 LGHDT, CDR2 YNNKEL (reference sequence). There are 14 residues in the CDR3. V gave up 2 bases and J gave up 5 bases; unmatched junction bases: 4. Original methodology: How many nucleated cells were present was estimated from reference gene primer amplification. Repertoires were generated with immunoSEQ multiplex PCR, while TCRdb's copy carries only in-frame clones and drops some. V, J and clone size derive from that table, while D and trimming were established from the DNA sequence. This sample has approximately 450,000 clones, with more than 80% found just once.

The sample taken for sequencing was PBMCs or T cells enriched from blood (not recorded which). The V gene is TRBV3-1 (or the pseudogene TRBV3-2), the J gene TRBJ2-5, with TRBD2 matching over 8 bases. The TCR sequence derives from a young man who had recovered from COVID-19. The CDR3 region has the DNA TGTGCCAGCAGCCAACAAGCGGGAGTGGAGACCCAGTACTTC. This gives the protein CASSQQAGVETQYF.